This T cell receptor (beta chain) was captured in a study of T-cell memory formation after mild COVID-19 (dated by TCRdb to the early 2020s). At the level of the whole study: TCR sequence clusters from the two donors were found to be largely donor specific. In a couple of donors, T-cell clones that expanded and contracted after mild COVID-19 were followed by sequencing TCRalpha and TCRbeta repertoires longitudinally. Two young, previously healthy adult volunteers made up the cohort, one male and one female.

In the germline V gene (reference sequence), CDR1 corresponds to SSHAT and CDR2 to FNYEAQ. CDR3 length: 14 amino acids, cysteine to phenylalanine. The kept DNA is CDR3 alone, 42 bases in frame from the first base. On the study overall, not on this receptor specifically: The study covered only a couple of mild cases, and larger cohorts including severe cases with pre-infection samples were considered necessary. Contracting CD4+ clones were found mainly in CM and EM memory subsets, while CD8+ clones were enriched in EMRA. SARS-CoV-2 specificity of the second-wave clones peaking on day 37 was not confirmed. Some responding clones were detected in pre-infection memory, suggesting pre-existing cross-reactive memory T cells joined the SARS-CoV-2 response. From day 15 to 85, contracting clones showed balanced CD4/CD8 phenotypes, whereas a second wave of clones that expanded from day 15 to 37 leaned towards CD4+.

Ficoll-Paque density gradient centrifugation was used to isolate PBMCs. This clonotype was seen more than once but under ten times. This receptor's antigen is unknown. Sequence at one end of the junction differs from germline and may be a read error. Sequenced on an Illumina NovaSeq 6000. Using 5'RACE with constant-segment primers, TCRalpha and TCRbeta cDNA libraries were constructed, with sample barcodes and unique molecular identifiers added in the process. RNA was extracted from every sample with Trizol reagent. The libraries were amplified in two PCR steps, and the second step added a second sample barcode and Illumina TruSeq adapters. Sequencing of libraries was performed on an Illumina NovaSeq with 2 x 150 bp paired-end reads. Per the original workflow: Demultiplexing of reads and collapsing into UMI-guided consensus sequences were performed with migec v1.2.7. Using mixcr v2.1.11, UMI consensuses were aligned to TRA and TRB V and J templates and then assembled into clonotypes. Expanded or contracted clonotypes were those called significant by both edgeR and NoisET, with noise models trained on biological replicates. For edgeR calls, a false discovery rate-adjusted p below 0.01 and a log2 fold-change threshold of 1 were applied. As an exploratory analysis of dynamics, PCA with hierarchical clustering was applied to max-normalized trajectories of the 1000 most abundant clonotypes. Separately sequenced CD4+ and CD8+ repertoires were used to assign the CD4 or CD8 phenotype of responding clones. TCRdb reworked the public reads: Q25 trimming with fastp, MiXCR clone assembly, productive beta chains retained. Entries are consolidated by CDR3 protein sequence, retaining the most common genes and DNA. These V and J calls are TCRdb output, not the study's own analysis. A total of fewer than 200,000 distinct CDR3 sequences appear in this sample, about 18% of them only once. The ten largest clones represent 3.9% of the sample.

The sequenced sample was PBMCs or a T cell subset sorted from them (not recorded which). Here the chain combines TRBV7-7 and TRBJ2-5, with 8 middle bases fitting TRBD2. The sequence was collected from a man aged 18 to 29 who had mild COVID-19 (a few samples of this study predate the infection). The sample titles of this study are shuffled in the database, so cell type and time point are left out; the donor was told from shared clones. The CDR3 region reads CASSSGLVGETQYF. The sequenced DNA is TGTGCTAGCAGCTCGGGACTAGTAGGAGAGACCCAGTACTTC.